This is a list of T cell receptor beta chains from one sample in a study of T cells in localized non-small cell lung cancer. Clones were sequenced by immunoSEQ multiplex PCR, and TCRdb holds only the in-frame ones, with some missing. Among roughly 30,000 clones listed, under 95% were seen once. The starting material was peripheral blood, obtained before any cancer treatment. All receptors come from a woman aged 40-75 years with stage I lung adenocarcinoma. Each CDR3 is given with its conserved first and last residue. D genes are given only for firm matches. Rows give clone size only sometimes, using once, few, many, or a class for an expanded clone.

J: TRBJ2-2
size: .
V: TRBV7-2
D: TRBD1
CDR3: CASSQAGTGVGGELFF
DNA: TGTGCCAGCAGCCAAGCCGGGACAGGGGTGGGCGGGGAGCTGTTTTTT

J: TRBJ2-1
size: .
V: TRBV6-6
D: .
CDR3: CASSYSYAGEQFF
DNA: TGTGCCAGCAGTTACTCTTATGCGGGCGAGCAGTTCTTC

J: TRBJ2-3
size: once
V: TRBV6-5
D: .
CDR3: CASSPILSADTQYF
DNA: TGTGCCAGCAGCCCGATATTAAGTGCAGATACGCAGTATTTT

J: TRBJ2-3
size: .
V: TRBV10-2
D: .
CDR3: CASSSRDPSSTDTQYF
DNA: TGCGCCAGCTCATCGAGGGACCCTTCTAGCACAGATACGCAGTATTTT

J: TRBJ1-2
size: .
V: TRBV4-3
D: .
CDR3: CASSQDRSGDYGYTF
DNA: TGCGCCAGCAGCCAAGATCGGTCAGGGGACTATGGCTACACCTTC

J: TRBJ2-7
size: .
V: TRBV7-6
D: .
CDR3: CASSLEFGGYEQYF
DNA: TGTGCCAGCAGCTTAGAGTTCGGTGGCTACGAGCAGTACTTC

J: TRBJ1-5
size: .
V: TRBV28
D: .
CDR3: CASSLGGGSQPQHF
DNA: TGTGCCAGCAGTTTAGGGGGGGGATCTCAGCCCCAGCATTTT

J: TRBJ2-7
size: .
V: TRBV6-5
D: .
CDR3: CASSPASYEQYF
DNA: TGTGCCAGCAGTCCGGCCTCCTACGAGCAGTACTTC

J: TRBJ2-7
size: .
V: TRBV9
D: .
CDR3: CASSVGKGVAEQYF
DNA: TGTGCCAGCAGCGTAGGAAAAGGGGTCGCCGAGCAGTACTTC

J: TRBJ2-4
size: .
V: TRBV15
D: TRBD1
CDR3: CATSRDRRTGSVKNIQYF
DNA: TGTGCCACCAGCAGAGATCGAAGGACAGGTAGTGTCAAAAACATTCAGTACTTC

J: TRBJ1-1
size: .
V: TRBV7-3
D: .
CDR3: CASSLSGFGTEAFF
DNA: TGTGCCAGCAGCTTATCAGGATTCGGCACTGAAGCTTTCTTT

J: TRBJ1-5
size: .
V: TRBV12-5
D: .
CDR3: CASGFRRGSAVDQPQHF
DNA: TGTGCTAGTGGTTTCCGACGGGGGTCGGCCGTGGATCAGCCCCAGCATTTT

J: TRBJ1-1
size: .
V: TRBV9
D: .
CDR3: CASSGTNTEAFF
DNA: TGTGCCAGCAGCGGGACTAACACTGAAGCTTTCTTT

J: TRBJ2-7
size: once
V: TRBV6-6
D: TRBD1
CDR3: CASSYRTGSYEQYF
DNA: TGTGCCAGCAGTTACCGGACAGGGAGCTACGAGCAGTACTTC

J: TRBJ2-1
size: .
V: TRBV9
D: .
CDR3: CASSVALEVNNEQFF
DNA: TGTGCCAGCAGCGTAGCGCTAGAGGTGAACAATGAGCAGTTCTTC

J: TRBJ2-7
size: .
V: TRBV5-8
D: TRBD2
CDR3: CASSLGLAGGEEQYF
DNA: TGTGCCAGCAGCTTGGGACTAGCGGGAGGTGAGGAGCAGTACTTC

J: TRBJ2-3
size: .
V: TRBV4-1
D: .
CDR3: CASSPHEGRKSTDTQYF
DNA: TGCGCCAGCAGCCCTCACGAGGGGAGAAAAAGCACAGATACGCAGTATTTT

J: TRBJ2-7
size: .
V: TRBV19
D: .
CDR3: CASSKHYEQYF
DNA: TGTGCCAGTAGTAAACACTACGAGCAGTACTTC

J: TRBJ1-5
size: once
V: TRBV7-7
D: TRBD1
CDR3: CASSSGTGVGQPQHF
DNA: TGTGCCAGCAGCTCTGGGACAGGGGTAGGTCAGCCCCAGCATTTT

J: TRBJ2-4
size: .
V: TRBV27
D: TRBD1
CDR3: CASSSSVDRVKNIQYF
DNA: TGTGCCAGCAGTTCGTCCGTGGACAGGGTTAAAAACATTCAGTACTTC

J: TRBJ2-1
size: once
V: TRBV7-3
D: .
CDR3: CASSPGRHFNEQFF
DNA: TGTGCCAGCAGCCCAGGGCGGCACTTCAATGAGCAGTTCTTC

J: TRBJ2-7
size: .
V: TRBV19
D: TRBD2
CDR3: CASSNLLAGPSYEQYF
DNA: TGTGCCAGTAGCAACCTACTAGCGGGGCCGTCCTACGAGCAGTACTTC

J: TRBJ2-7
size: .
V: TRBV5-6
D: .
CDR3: CASSSYHYEQYF
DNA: TGTGCCAGCAGCTCCTATCACTACGAGCAGTACTTC

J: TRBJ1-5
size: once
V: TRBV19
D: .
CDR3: CASSIGGIQPQHF
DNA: TGTGCCAGTAGTATAGGAGGTATTCAGCCCCAGCATTTT

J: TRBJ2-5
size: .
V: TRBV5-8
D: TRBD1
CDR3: CASREQGFLETQYF
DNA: TGTGCCAGCAGGGAACAGGGGTTTCTGGAGACCCAGTACTTC

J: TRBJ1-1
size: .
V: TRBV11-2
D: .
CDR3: CASSFWGSLTTEAFF
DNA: TGTGCCAGCAGCTTCTGGGGGTCCTTAACCACTGAAGCTTTCTTT

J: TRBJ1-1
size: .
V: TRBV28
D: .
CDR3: CASTIGGLRTEAFF
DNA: TGTGCCAGCACCATTGGGGGCTTAAGGACTGAAGCTTTCTTT

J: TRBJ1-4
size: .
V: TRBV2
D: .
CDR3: CAGGALVEKLFF
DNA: TGTGCTGGGGGGGCTTTGGTTGAAAAACTGTTTTTT

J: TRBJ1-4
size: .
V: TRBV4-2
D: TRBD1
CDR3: CASSQTGTGREKLFF
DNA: TGTGCCAGCAGCCAAACCGGGACAGGGAGGGAAAAACTGTTTTTT

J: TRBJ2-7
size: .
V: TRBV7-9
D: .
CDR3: CASSLRGEQYF
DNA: TGTGCCAGCAGCTTACGGGGAGAGCAGTACTTC

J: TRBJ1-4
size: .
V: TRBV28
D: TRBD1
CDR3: CASIRDSNEKLFF
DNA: TGTGCCAGCATCAGGGACAGTAATGAAAAACTGTTTTTT

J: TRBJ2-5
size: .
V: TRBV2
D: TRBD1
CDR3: CASSRETGASETQYF
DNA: TGTGCCAGCAGTCGGGAGACAGGGGCAAGCGAGACCCAGTACTTC

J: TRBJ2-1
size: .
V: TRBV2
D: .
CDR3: CASSARGVYNEQFF
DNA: TGTGCCAGCAGTGCTCGGGGAGTCTACAATGAGCAGTTCTTC

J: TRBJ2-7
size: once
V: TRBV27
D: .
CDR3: CASSLYGSRGSYEQYF
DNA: TGTGCCAGCAGTTTATATGGAAGTAGGGGGTCCTACGAGCAGTACTTC

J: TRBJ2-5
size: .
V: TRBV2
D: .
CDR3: CASGGLQETQYF
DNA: TGTGCCAGCGGGGGACTTCAAGAGACCCAGTACTTC

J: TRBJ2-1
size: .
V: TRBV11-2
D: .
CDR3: CASSFLQYGSGNEQFF
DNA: TGTGCCAGCAGCTTTTTACAGTACGGGAGTGGTAATGAGCAGTTCTTC

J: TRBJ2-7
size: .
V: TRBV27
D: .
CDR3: CASITTPDMSRNYEQYF
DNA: TGTGCCAGCATTACCACCCCCGATATGAGCAGAAACTACGAGCAGTACTTC

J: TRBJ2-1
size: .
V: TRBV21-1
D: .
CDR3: CASSKGRRIRIYNEQFF
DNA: TGTGCCAGCAGCAAAGGTCGGCGGATAAGGATCTACAATGAGCAGTTCTTC

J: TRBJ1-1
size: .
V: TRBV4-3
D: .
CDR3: CASSQATVSNTEAFF
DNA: TGCGCCAGCAGCCAAGCGACAGTCTCTAACACTGAAGCTTTCTTT

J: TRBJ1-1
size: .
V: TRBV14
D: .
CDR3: CASSQTPNTEAFF
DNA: TGTGCCAGCAGCCAAACGCCGAACACTGAAGCTTTCTTT

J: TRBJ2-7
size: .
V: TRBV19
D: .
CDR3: CASSLPRGHEQYF
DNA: TGTGCCAGTAGTCTCCCCAGGGGACACGAGCAGTACTTC

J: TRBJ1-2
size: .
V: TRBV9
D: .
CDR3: CASSVGRDGEKTMSYGYTF
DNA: TGTGCCAGCAGCGTAGGTAGAGATGGGGAGAAAACGATGAGCTATGGCTACACCTTC

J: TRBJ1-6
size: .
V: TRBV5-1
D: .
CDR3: CASSSIGGYDSPLHF
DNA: TGCGCCAGCAGTTCTATCGGCGGTTATGATTCACCCCTCCACTTT

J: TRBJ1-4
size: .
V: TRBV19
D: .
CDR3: CASSIIAEQEKLFF
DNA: TGTGCCAGTAGTATTATTGCCGAACAGGAAAAACTGTTTTTT

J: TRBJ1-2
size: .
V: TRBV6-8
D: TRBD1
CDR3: CASGQGKYGYTF
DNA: TGTGCCAGCGGACAGGGCAAATATGGCTACACCTTC

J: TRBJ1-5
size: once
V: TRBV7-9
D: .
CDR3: CASSLAYVGPNQPQHF
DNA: TGTGCCAGCAGCTTAGCTTATGTCGGGCCCAATCAGCCCCAGCATTTT

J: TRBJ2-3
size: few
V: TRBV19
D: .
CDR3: CASSVTGGSTDTQYF
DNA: TGTGCCAGTAGTGTCACGGGGGGCAGCACAGATACGCAGTATTTT

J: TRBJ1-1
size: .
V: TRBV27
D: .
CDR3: CASSLLGGSGMNTEAFF
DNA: TGTGCCAGCAGTTTATTAGGCGGGTCAGGGATGAACACTGAAGCTTTCTTT

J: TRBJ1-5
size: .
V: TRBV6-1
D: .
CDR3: CASCTLSNQPQHF
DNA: TGTGCCAGCTGTACGCTCTCCAATCAGCCCCAGCATTTT

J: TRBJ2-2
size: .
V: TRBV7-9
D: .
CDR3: CASSLPPNTGELFF
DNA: TGTGCCAGCAGCTTACCCCCCAACACCGGGGAGCTGTTTTTT

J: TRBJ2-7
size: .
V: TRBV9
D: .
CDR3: CASSLGNVGYEQYF
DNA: TGTGCCAGCAGCCTTGGAAACGTGGGCTACGAGCAGTACTTC

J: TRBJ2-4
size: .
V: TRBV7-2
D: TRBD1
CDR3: CASSPLGQVQYF
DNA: TGTGCCAGCAGCCCCCTGGGACAGGTCCAGTACTTC

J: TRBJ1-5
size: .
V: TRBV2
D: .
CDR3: CASSDDAGGDQPQHF
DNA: TGTGCCAGCAGTGATGACGCGGGGGGTGATCAGCCCCAGCATTTT